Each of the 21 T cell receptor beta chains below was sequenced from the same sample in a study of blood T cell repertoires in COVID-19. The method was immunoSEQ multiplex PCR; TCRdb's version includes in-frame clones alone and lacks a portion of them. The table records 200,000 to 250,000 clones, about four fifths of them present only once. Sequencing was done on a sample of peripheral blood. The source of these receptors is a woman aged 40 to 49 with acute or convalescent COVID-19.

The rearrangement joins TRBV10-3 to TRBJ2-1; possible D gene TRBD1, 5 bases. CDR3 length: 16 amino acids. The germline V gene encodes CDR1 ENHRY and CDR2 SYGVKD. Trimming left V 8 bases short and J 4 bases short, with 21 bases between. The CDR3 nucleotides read TGTGCCATCCAGGGTCCTACGAAGATGGGATACAATGAGCAGTTCTTC. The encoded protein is CAIQGPTKMGYNEQFF.

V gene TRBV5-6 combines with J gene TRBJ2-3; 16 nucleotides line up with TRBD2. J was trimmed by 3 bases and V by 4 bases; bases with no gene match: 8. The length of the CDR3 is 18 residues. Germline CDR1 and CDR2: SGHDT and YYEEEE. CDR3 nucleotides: TGTGCCAGCAGCCCTGGGACTAGCGGGAGGGCTACTACAGATACGCAGTATTTT. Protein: CASSPGTSGRATTDTQYF. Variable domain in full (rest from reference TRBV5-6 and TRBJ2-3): DAGVTQSPTHLIKTRGQQVTLRCSPKSGHDTVSWYQQALGQGPQFIFQYYEEEERQRGNFPDRFSGHQFPNYSSELNVNALLLGDSALYLCASSPGTSGRATTDTQYFGPGTRLTVL.

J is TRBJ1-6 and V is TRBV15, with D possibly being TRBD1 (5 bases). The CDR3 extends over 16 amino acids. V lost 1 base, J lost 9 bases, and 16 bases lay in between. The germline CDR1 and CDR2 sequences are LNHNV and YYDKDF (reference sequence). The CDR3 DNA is TGTGCCACCAGCAGAGGAGGTTTGGGGGGTGTTTCACCCCTCCACTTT. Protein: CATSRGGLGGVSPLHF.

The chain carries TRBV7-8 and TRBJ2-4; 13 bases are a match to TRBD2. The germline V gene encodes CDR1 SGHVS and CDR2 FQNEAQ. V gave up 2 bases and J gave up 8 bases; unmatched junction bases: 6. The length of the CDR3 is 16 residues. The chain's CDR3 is CASSLTSGGAGYIQYF. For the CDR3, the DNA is TGTGCCAGCAGCTTAACTAGCGGGGGGGCCGGGTACATTCAGTACTTC.

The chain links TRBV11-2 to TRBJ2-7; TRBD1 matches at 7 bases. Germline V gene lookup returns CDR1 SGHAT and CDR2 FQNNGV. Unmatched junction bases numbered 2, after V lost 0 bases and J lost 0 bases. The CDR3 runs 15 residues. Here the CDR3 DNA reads TGTGCCAGCAGCTTAGAGGGACAGATCTCCTACGAGCAGTACTTC. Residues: CASSLEGQISYEQYF.

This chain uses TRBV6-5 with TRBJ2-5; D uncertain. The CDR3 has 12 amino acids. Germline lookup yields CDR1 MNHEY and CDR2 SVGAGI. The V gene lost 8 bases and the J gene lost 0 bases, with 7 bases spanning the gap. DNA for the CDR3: TGTGCCAGCGGCCGGGACCAAGAGACCCAGTACTTC. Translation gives CASGRDQETQYF.

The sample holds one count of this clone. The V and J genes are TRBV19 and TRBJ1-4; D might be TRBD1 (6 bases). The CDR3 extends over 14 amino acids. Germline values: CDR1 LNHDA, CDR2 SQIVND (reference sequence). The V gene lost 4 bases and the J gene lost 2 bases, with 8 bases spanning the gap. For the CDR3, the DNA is TGTGCCAGTAGTACCACAGGGACTAATGAAAAACTGTTTTTT. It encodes CASSTTGTNEKLFF.

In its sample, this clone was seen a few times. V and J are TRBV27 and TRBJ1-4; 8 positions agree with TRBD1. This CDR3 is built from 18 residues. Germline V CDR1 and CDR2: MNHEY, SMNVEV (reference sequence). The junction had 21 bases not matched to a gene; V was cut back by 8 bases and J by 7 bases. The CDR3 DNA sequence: TGTGCCAGCCTACCATCTGGGGCAGGGGGCCAAGGGAGTGAAAAACTGTTTTTT. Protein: CASLPSGAGGQGSEKLFF.

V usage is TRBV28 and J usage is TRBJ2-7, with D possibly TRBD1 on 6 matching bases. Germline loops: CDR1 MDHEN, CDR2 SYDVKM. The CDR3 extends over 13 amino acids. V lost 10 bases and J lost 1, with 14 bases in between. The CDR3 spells CATTDSFSYEQYF. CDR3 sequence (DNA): TGTGCCACCACGGACAGTTTTTCCTACGAGCAGTACTTC. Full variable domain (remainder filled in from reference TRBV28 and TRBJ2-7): DVKVTQSSRYLVKRTGEKVFLECVQDMDHENMFWYRQDPGLGLRLIYFSYDVKMKEKGDIPEGYSVSREKKERFSLILESASTNQTSMYLCATTDSFSYEQYFGPGTRLTVT.

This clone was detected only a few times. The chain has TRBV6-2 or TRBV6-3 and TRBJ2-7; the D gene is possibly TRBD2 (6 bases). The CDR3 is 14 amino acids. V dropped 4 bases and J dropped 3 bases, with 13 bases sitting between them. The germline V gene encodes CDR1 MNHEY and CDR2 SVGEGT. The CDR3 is CASSSAGTFYEQYF. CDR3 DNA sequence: TGTGCCAGCAGTTCCGCGGGGACCTTCTACGAGCAGTACTTC.

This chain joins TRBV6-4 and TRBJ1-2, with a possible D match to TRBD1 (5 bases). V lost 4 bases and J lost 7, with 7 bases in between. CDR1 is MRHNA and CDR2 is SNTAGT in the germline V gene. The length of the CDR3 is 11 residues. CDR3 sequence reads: CASSAGLGYTF. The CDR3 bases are TGTGCCAGCAGTGCAGGGCTTGGCTACACCTTC.

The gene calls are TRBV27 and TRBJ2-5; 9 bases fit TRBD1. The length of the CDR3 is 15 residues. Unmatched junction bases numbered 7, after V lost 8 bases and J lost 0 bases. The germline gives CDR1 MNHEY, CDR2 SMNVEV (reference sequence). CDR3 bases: TGTGCCAGCCGTATGGGGACAGGGCACCAAGAGACCCAGTACTTC. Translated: CASRMGTGHQETQYF.

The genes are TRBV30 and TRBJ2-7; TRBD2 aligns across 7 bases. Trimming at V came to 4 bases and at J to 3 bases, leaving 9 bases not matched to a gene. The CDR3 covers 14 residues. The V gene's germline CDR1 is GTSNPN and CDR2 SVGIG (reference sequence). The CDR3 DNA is TGTGCCTGGAAGGGTCGAGGGGACTACTACGAGCAGTACTTC. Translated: CAWKGRGDYYEQYF.

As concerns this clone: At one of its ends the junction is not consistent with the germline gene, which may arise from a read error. CDR3 amino acids: CATSDPRVAGDSSYGQYF. CDR3 bases: TGTGCCACCAGTGACCCCCGGGTAGCGGGGGACAGCTCCTACGGGCAGTACTTC. V usage is TRBV24-1 and J usage is TRBJ2-7; 9 bases align to TRBD2. Germline CDR1 reads KGHDR; CDR2 reads SFDVKD. The CDR3 runs to 18 residues.

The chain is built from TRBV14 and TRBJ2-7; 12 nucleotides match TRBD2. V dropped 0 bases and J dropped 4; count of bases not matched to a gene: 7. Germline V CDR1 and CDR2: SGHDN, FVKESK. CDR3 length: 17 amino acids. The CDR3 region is CASSQELGLAGSYEQYF. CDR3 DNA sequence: TGTGCCAGCAGCCAAGAGCTAGGACTAGCGGGAAGTTACGAGCAGTACTTC.

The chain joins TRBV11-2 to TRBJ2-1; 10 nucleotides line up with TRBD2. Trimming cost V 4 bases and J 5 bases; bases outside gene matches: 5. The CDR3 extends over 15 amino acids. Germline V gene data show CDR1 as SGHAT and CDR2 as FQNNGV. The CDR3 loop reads CASSSKRGGNNEQFF. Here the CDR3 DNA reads TGTGCCAGCAGCTCGAAGCGGGGGGGGAACAATGAGCAGTTCTTC.

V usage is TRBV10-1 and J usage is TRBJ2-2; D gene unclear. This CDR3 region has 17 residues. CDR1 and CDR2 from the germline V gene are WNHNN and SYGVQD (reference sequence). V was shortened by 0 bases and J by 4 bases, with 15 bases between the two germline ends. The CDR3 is CASSESEPDICTGELFF. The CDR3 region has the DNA TGCGCCAGCAGTGAGTCTGAGCCCGACATTTGCACCGGGGAGCTGTTTTTT.

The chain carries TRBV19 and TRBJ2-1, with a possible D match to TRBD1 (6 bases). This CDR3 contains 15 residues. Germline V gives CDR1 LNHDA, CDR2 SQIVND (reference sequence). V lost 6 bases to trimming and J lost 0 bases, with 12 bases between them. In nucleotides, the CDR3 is TGTGCCAGTAGACCTCGACAGGCCTCCTACAATGAGCAGTTCTTC. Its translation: CASRPRQASYNEQFF.

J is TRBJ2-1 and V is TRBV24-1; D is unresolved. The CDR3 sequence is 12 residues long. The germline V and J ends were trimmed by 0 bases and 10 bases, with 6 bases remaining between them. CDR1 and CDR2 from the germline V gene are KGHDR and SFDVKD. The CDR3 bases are TGTGCCACCAGTGATTTGTCGACAGAGCAGTTCTTC. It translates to CATSDLSTEQFF.

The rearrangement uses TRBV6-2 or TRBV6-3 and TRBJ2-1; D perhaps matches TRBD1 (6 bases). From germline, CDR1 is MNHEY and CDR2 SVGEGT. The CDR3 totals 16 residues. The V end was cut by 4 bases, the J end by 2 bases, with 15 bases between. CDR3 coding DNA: TGTGCCAGCAGTTCAAGGGGGTCGCCTACCTACAATGAGCAGTTCTTC. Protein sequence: CASSSRGSPTYNEQFF.

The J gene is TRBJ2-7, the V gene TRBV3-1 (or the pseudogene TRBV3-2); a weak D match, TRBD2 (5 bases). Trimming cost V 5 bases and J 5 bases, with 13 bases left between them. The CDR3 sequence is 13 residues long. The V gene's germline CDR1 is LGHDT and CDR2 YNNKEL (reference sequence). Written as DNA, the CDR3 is TGTGCCAGCAGCAACCCGGGATCCCACGAGCAGTACTTC. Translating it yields CASSNPGSHEQYF.